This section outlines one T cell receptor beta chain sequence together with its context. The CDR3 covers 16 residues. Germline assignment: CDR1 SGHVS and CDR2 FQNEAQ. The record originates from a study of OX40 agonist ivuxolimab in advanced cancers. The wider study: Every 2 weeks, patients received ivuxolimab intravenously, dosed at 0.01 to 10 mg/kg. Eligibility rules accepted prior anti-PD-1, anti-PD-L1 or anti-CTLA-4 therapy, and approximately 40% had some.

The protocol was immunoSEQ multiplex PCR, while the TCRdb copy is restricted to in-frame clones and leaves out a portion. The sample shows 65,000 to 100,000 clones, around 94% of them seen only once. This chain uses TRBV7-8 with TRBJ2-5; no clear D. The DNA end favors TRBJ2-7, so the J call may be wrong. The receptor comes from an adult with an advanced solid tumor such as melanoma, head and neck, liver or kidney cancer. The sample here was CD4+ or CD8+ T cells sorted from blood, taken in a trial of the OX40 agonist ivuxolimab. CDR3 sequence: CASSLAATALSYEQYF. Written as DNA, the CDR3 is TGTGCCAGCAGCTTAGCGGCAACAGCCCTGTCCTACGAGCAGTACTTC.